The T cell receptor (beta chain) under discussion was sequenced for a study of T-cell memory formation after mild COVID-19. Study-wide background: Largely, TCR clusters stayed within a single donor. Findings and limits, study-wide: Second-wave clones that peaked on day 37 lacked confirmed SARS-CoV-2 specificity. Those CD4+ clones that contracted were mainly in CM and EM (CD8+ ones in EMRA). CD4+ bias marked clones expanding day 15 to 37, unlike balanced contracting clones.

This clonotype was detected only a few times. Antigen specificity is unknown. CDR3 size: 16 residues. Trimming left V 3 bases short and J 2 bases short, with 20 bases between. Germline CDR1 reads DFQATT; CDR2 reads SNEGSKA (reference sequence). TCRdb itself ran the 5' RACE reads through MiXCR, one entry per CDR3 protein. The repertoire holds a few hundred thousand distinct CDR3 sequences, with roughly 27% as singletons. The sample was PBMCs or a T cell subset sorted from them (not recorded which). The chain recombines TRBV20-1 with TRBJ2-7; D assignment may be TRBD1 or TRBD2 (5 bases each). The sequence derives from an adult woman who had mild COVID-19 (a few samples of this study predate the infection). Cell type and time point are not known. The CDR3 bases are TGCAGTGCTAGCGGGACGGTAAGACCGGGAACCTACGAGCAGTACTTC. Its translation: CSASGTVRPGTYEQYF.